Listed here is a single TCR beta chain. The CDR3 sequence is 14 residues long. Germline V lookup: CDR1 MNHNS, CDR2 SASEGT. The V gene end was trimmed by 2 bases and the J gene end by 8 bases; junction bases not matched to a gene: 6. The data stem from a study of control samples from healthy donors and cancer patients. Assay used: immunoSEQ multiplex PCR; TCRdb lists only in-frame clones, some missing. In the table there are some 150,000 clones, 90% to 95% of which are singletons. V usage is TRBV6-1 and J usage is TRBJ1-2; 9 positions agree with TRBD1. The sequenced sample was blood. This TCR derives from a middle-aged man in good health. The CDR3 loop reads CASSEMGTGSGYTF. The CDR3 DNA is TGTGCCAGCAGTGAAATGGGGACAGGGTCCGGCTACACCTTC.